A single sample is the source of the 17 T cell receptor beta chains below, sequenced in a study of blood T cell repertoires in COVID-19. Produced via immunoSEQ multiplex PCR; TCRdb's table is partial and in-frame only. This table has 80,000 to 100,000 clones, 70% to 90% appearing once. Input material: peripheral blood. The receptors stem from a man aged 65-85 years with acute or convalescent COVID-19.

In its sample, this clone was seen once. The chain employs TRBV2 and TRBJ1-5, with D perhaps TRBD1 (6 bases). V shed 8 bases and J shed 0 bases, with 23 bases lying between them. Per the germline V gene, CDR1 is SNHLY and CDR2 is FYNNEI. The CDR3 sequence is 18 residues long. CDR3 residues: CASGQGITLRHSNQPQHF. DNA of the CDR3: TGTGCCAGCGGGCAGGGGATAACTCTAAGGCATAGCAATCAGCCCCAGCATTTT. Variable domain in full (rest from reference TRBV2 and TRBJ1-5): EPEVTQTPSHQVTQMGQEVILRCVPISNHLYFYWYRQILGQKVEFLVSFYNNEISEKSEIFDDQFSVERPDGSNFTLKIRSTKLEDSAMYFCASGQGITLRHSNQPQHFGDGTRLSIL.

This chain connects TRBV5-1 to TRBJ1-1; the D is unclear. The CDR3 runs 15 residues. The germline V and J ends were trimmed by 0 bases and 3 bases, with 12 bases remaining between them. CDR1 is SGHRS and CDR2 is YFSETQ in the germline V gene. The CDR3: CASSLGAGSHTEAFF. The CDR3 coding sequence is TGCGCCAGCAGCTTGGGGGCCGGGAGTCACACTGAAGCTTTCTTT.

This sequence joins TRBV11-2 and TRBJ2-2; TRBD2 aligns across 15 bases. CDR1 and CDR2 from the germline V gene are SGHAT and FQNNGV. V shed 4 bases and J 7 bases; nucleotides not matched to a gene: 7. The CDR3 loop spans 17 amino acids. The CDR3 DNA reads as TGTGCCAGCAGCTACTGGACTAGCGGGGGGGTCAGCGGGGAGCTGTTTTTT. Its protein product is CASSYWTSGGVSGELFF.

The chain's CDR3 is CASSPRSGGDGDTQYF. As DNA, the CDR3 is TGTGCCAGCTCACCACGTAGCGGGGGTGACGGAGATACGCAGTATTTT. The chain carries TRBV18 and TRBJ2-3; 9 positions match TRBD2. V trimming: 1 base; J trimming: 5 bases; junction bases outside the gene matches: 7. The CDR3 spans 16 residues. Looked up from germline, CDR1 is KGHSH and CDR2 is LQKENI.

The chain uses TRBV4-1 and TRBJ1-6; D possibly corresponds to TRBD1 (5 bases). The CDR3 is 16 amino acids. Deletions cut 0 bases from V and 9 bases from J, with 15 bases between. In germline, CDR1 is MGHRA, CDR2 YSYEKL. The CDR3 is CASSQEATGLSSPLHF. CDR3 coding DNA: TGCGCCAGCAGCCAAGAAGCTACAGGATTATCTTCACCCCTCCACTTT.

The V call is TRBV4-2, the J call TRBJ1-4, with 8 positions matching TRBD1. The germline gives CDR1 LGHNA, CDR2 YNFKEQ. V shed 4 bases and J 0 bases; nucleotides not matched to a gene: 4. The CDR3 extends over 16 amino acids. In DNA, the CDR3 is TGTGCCAGCAGCCGGGGGACAGGTCCAACTAATGAAAAACTGTTTTTT. It translates to CASSRGTGPTNEKLFF.

This clone was counted only a few times. The chain combines TRBV5-1 with TRBJ2-1; 7 bases are shared with TRBD1. The CDR3 covers 14 residues. Trimming cost V 1 base and J 8 bases; bases outside gene matches: 6. In germline, CDR1 is SGHRS, CDR2 YFSETQ. The CDR3 protein is CASSLQGVSDEQFF. CDR3 coding DNA: TGCGCCAGCAGCTTGCAGGGGGTCTCGGATGAGCAGTTCTTC. Full variable domain (rest looked up from reference TRBV5-1 and TRBJ2-1): KAGVTQTPRYLIKTRGQQVTLSCSPISGHRSVSWYQQTPGQGLQFLFEYFSETQRNKGNFPGRFSGRQFSNSRSEMNVSTLELGDSALYLCASSLQGVSDEQFFGPGTRLTVL.

This chain connects TRBV12-3 or TRBV12-4 to TRBJ1-5; D ambiguous. The CDR3 sequence is 13 residues long. The V gene lost 3 bases and the J gene lost 4 bases, with 7 bases spanning the gap. CDR3 sequence (DNA): TGTGCCAGCAGTTTCAACTCTAATCAGCCCCAGCATTTT. Its protein is CASSFNSNQPQHF.

This chain uses TRBV4-2 with TRBJ2-1; 10 nucleotides align to TRBD2. The germline V gene encodes CDR1 LGHNA and CDR2 YNFKEQ. Trimming removed 1 base from V and 0 bases from J; junction bases left unmatched: 3. This CDR3 spans 17 amino acids. CDR3 sequence: CASSQASGGISYNEQFF. The CDR3 region has the DNA TGTGCCAGCAGCCAAGCTAGCGGGGGTATCTCCTACAATGAGCAGTTCTTC.

The rearrangement uses TRBV14 and TRBJ2-5, with 8 nucleotides matching TRBD1. The CDR3 runs to 15 residues. Germline CDR1 is SGHDN and CDR2 is FVKESK. V gave up 1 base and J gave up 1 base; unmatched junction bases: 2. The CDR3 region is CASSQARGPQETQYF. Here the CDR3 DNA reads TGTGCCAGCAGCCAAGCCAGGGGGCCCCAAGAGACCCAGTACTTC.

Turning to this clone: At one boundary the junction diverges from the germline segment, which might be a read error. The CDR3 loop is CASSPLGEAGAGELFF. As DNA, the CDR3 is TGTGCTAGCAGCCCTTTAGGGGAGGCTGGAGCTGGGGAGCTGTTTTTT. V is TRBV7-7 and J is TRBJ2-2, with D possibly matching TRBD2 (6 bases). This CDR3 region has 16 residues. Germline V gene data show CDR1 as SSHAT and CDR2 as FNYEAQ (reference sequence). The whole variable domain, filled in from reference TRBV7-7 and TRBJ2-2, reads GAGVSQSPRYKVTKRGQDVTLRCDPISSHATLYWYQQALGQGPEFLTYFNYEAQPDKSGLPSDRFSAERPEGSISTLTIQRTEQRDSAMYRCASSPLGEAGAGELFFGEGSRLTVL.

The rearrangement links TRBV28 to TRBJ2-2, with D unclear. CDR1 is MDHEN, CDR2 SYDVKM, per germline. V lost 2 bases, J lost 3 bases, and 16 bases lay in between. The length of the CDR3 is 17 residues. The CDR3, as DNA: TGTGCCAGCAGTTTAGGGTCTCCCACTATTGACACCGGGGAGCTGTTTTTT. Protein sequence: CASSLGSPTIDTGELFF.

This clone appeared a single time. The rearrangement links TRBV29-1 to TRBJ2-4, with D perhaps TRBD1 (6 bases). Germline loops: CDR1 SQVTM, CDR2 ANQGSEA. This CDR3 contains 14 residues. Trimming pared 6 bases from V and 0 bases from J, leaving 12 bases between. The CDR3, as DNA: TGCAGCGTCCGGGACACACTAGCCAAAAACATTCAGTACTTC. The encoded protein is CSVRDTLAKNIQYF.

V is TRBV6-5 and J is TRBJ1-3; 7 nucleotides agree with TRBD1. Germline V gene sequence: CDR1 MNHEY, CDR2 SVGAGI. The CDR3 has 14 amino acids. Unmatched junction bases numbered 6, after V lost 6 bases and J lost 4 bases. The CDR3 sequence: CASRVTGLGNTIYF. The CDR3 nucleotides read TGTGCCAGCAGGGTGACAGGGCTGGGAAACACCATATATTTT.

The chain joins TRBV25-1 to TRBJ1-2, with D possibly TRBD1 on 5 matching bases. In germline, CDR1 is MGHDK, CDR2 SYGVNS. Trimming pared 8 bases from V and 1 base from J, leaving 14 bases between. The CDR3 is made up of 14 amino acids. The chain's CDR3 is CASAIGANNYGYTF. CDR3 DNA: TGTGCCAGCGCCATAGGGGCGAATAACTATGGCTACACCTTC.

The chain couples TRBV19 to TRBJ2-1; 7 nucleotides line up with TRBD1. Germline V gives CDR1 LNHDA, CDR2 SQIVND (reference sequence). The V and J ends lost 4 bases and 7 bases, in that order; junction bases with no gene match: 10. The CDR3 spans 15 residues. CDR3 protein: CASSTNRQGSNEQFF. CDR3 bases: TGTGCCAGTAGTACCAACAGACAGGGTTCGAATGAGCAGTTCTTC.

The V and J genes are TRBV5-4 and TRBJ2-3, with 11 bases matching TRBD2. The CDR3 contains 16 residues. Trimming cost V 1 base and J 5 bases; bases outside gene matches: 6. Germline V gene lookup returns CDR1 SGHNT and CDR2 YYREEE (reference sequence). The CDR3 reads CASSLQTSGGQDTQYF. In DNA form, the CDR3 reads TGTGCCAGCAGCTTGCAAACTAGCGGGGGACAAGATACGCAGTATTTT.